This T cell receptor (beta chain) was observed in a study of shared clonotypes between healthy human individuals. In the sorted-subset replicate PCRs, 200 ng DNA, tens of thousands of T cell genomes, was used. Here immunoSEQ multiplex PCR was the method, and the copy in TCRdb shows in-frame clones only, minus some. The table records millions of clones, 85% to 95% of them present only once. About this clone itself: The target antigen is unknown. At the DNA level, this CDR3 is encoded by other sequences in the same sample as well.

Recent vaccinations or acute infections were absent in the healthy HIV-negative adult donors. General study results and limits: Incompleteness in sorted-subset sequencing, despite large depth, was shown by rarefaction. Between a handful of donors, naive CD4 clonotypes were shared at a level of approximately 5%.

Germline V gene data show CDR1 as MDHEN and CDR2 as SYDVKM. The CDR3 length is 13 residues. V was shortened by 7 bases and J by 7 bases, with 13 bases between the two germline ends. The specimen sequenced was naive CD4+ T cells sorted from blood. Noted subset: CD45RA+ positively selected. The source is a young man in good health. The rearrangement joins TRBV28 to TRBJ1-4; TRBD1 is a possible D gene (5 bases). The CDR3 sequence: CASNPGGGEKLFF. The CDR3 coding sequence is TGTGCCAGCAACCCCGGGGGAGGTGAAAAACTGTTTTTT.